The 21 T cell receptor beta chains in this list originate from one sample, sequenced in a study of CD8 T cells in Susac syndrome. RNA totalling about 0.5 to 1 ug underwent reverse transcription with random hexamers. TCRdb re-analysed the immunoSEQ multiplex PCR reads in MiXCR, keeping a single row per CDR3 protein. This table holds 180,000 or so distinct CDR3 sequences, about 95% found once. Sequencing used CD4+ T cells from PBMCs. The receptors come from a human donor with multiple sclerosis.

This clonotype was recorded a few times. The rearrangement joins TRBV20-1 to TRBJ1-5; tentatively, D is TRBD1 (6 bases). Looked up from germline, CDR1 is DFQATT and CDR2 is SNEGSKA (reference sequence). V was shortened by 5 bases and J by 6 bases, with 14 bases between the two germline ends. This CDR3 spans 13 amino acids. CDR3 DNA sequence: TGCAGTGCTCGAAGGGGGGCGGGTCAGCCCCAGCATTTT. Its protein product is CSARRGAGQPQHF.

V and J are TRBV15 and TRBJ1-5, with D possibly being TRBD1 (5 bases). CDR1 is LNHNV, CDR2 YYDKDF, per germline (reference sequence). V was shortened by 0 bases and J by 3 bases, with 12 bases between the two germline ends. This CDR3 spans 16 amino acids. DNA of the CDR3: TGTGCCACCAGCAGAGACTGGGGACGGTTCAATCAGCCCCAGCATTTT. The encoded protein is CATSRDWGRFNQPQHF.

This clonotype was found once. V and J are TRBV25-1 and TRBJ1-1; D perhaps matches TRBD1 (6 bases). Germline V gene data show CDR1 as MGHDK and CDR2 as SYGVNS. This CDR3 comprises 14 residues. Trimming stripped 4 bases from V and 1 base from J, with 10 bases between. DNA of the CDR3: TGTGCCAGCAGTGGTTGGGGGCCGAACACTGAAGCTTTCTTT. Its translation: CASSGWGPNTEAFF. Combining the CDR3 with reference TRBV25-1 and TRBJ1-1 gives the whole variable domain EADIYQTPRYLVIGTGKKITLECSQTMGHDKMYWYQQDPGMELHLIHYSYGVNSTEKGDLSSESTVSRIRTEHFPLTLESARPSHTSQYLCASSGWGPNTEAFFGQGTRLTVV.

This clonotype was detected only a few times. The V call is TRBV3-1, the J call TRBJ1-1; D ambiguous. This CDR3 contains 13 residues. Germline CDR1 and CDR2: LGHDT and YNNKEL (reference sequence). The V end was cut by 2 bases, the J end by 5 bases, with 9 bases between. Here the CDR3 reads CASSQSRGTEAFF. CDR3 DNA sequence: TGTGCCAGCAGCCAAAGTCGAGGAACTGAAGCTTTCTTT. Filled out from reference TRBV3-1 and TRBJ1-1, the complete variable domain reads DTAVSQTPKYLVTQMGNDKSIKCEQNLGHDTMYWYKQDSKKFLKIMFSYNNKELIINETVPNRFSPKSPDKAHLNLHINSLELGDSAVYFCASSQSRGTEAFFGQGTRLTVV.

This clonotype was recorded once. The gene calls are TRBV9 and TRBJ2-1, with D possibly being TRBD1 (6 bases). The length of the CDR3 is 13 residues. Germline lookup yields CDR1 SGDLS and CDR2 YYNGEE. The germline V and J ends were trimmed by 5 bases and 4 bases, with 10 bases remaining between them. CDR3 sequence: CASSRTGYNEQFF. The CDR3 nucleotides read TGTGCCAGCAGTCGTACAGGGTACAATGAGCAGTTCTTC.

The chain employs TRBV3-1 and TRBJ2-3, with no clear D. V lost 4 bases to trimming and J lost 4 bases, with 15 bases between them. This CDR3 spans 15 amino acids. Germline assignment: CDR1 LGHDT and CDR2 YNNKEL (reference sequence). CDR3 DNA sequence: TGTGCCAGCAGCCCCCAGCTCCTAAGGGCAGATACGCAGTATTTT. Its protein is CASSPQLLRADTQYF.

A single count supports this clonotype. The chain uses TRBV6-5 and TRBJ2-1; TRBD2 aligns across 9 bases. V shed 0 bases and J 5 bases; nucleotides not matched to a gene: 8. In germline, CDR1 is MNHEY, CDR2 SVGAGI. The CDR3 totals 17 residues. This chain's CDR3 is CASSYSPGGGADNEQFF. In DNA form, the CDR3 reads TGTGCCAGCAGTTACTCGCCGGGCGGGGGGGCCGACAATGAGCAGTTCTTC.

V and J are TRBV7-2 and TRBJ2-3, with TRBD2 matching 12 bases. The V segment lost 1 base and the J segment 5 bases; nucleotides outside the gene matches: 10. The germline gives CDR1 SGHTA, CDR2 FQGNSA. The length of the CDR3 is 18 residues. CDR3 sequence: CASSLVPSGGAVGDTQYF. In DNA form, the CDR3 reads TGTGCCAGCAGCTTAGTGCCTAGCGGGGGGGCCGTAGGAGATACGCAGTATTTT.

The J gene is TRBJ2-3, the V gene TRBV29-1; D is unclear. The germline V gene has CDR1 SQVTM and CDR2 ANQGSEA. The V end was cut by 4 bases, the J end by 3 bases, with 5 bases between. This CDR3 comprises 11 residues. For the CDR3, the DNA is TGCAGCGTTGTTCGGACAGATACGCAGTATTTT. This codes for CSVVRTDTQYF.

V is TRBV29-1 and J is TRBJ1-2, with D possibly TRBD1 on 5 matching bases. Looked up from germline, CDR1 is SQVTM and CDR2 is ANQGSEA. The CDR3 totals 13 residues. Trimming left V 4 bases short and J 1 base short, with 10 bases between. CDR3 in DNA: TGCAGCGTTGTGAAGGGGTATAACTATGGCTACACCTTC. It codes for CSVVKGYNYGYTF.

The rearrangement uses TRBV18 and TRBJ1-5; D ambiguous. V dropped 5 bases and J dropped 2 bases, with 10 bases sitting between them. Germline CDR1 KGHSH, CDR2 LQKENI. CDR3 length: 14 amino acids. For the CDR3, the DNA is TGTGCCAGCTCATATCAGGACGGCAATCAGCCCCAGCATTTT. Amino acid sequence: CASSYQDGNQPQHF. Using reference TRBV18 and TRBJ1-5 for the parts outside the CDR3, the full variable domain is NAGVMQNPRHLVRRRGQEARLRCSPMKGHSHVYWYRQLPEEGLKFMVYLQKENIIDESGMPKERFSAEFPKEGPSILRIQQVVRGDSAAYFCASSYQDGNQPQHFGDGTRLSIL.

This rearrangement joins TRBV29-1 to TRBJ2-5; tentatively, D is TRBD2 (6 bases). V gave up 3 bases and J gave up 5 bases, with 16 bases separating them. Germline CDR1 is SQVTM and CDR2 is ANQGSEA. This CDR3 is built from 14 residues. As DNA, the CDR3 is TGCAGCGTTGATTGGTGGGAGGCAGGCGAGACCCAGTACTTC. It specifies CSVDWWEAGETQYF.

The genes are TRBV19 and TRBJ1-4; 7 nucleotides align to TRBD1. The CDR3 extends over 16 amino acids. Per germline, CDR1 LNHDA and CDR2 SQIVND (reference sequence). V was pared by 9 bases and J by 10 bases, with 20 bases of the junction left unmatched. CDR3 sequence (DNA): TGTGCCAGCGGACAGGAAGACGTCCGACGCGGCGGAAAACTGTTTTTT. It encodes CASGQEDVRRGGKLFF.

This rearrangement joins TRBV15 to TRBJ2-7; 7 bases align to TRBD1. In germline, CDR1 is LNHNV, CDR2 YYDKDF (reference sequence). The CDR3 contains 14 residues. V gave up 3 bases and J gave up 5 bases; unmatched junction bases: 7. The CDR3 nucleotides are TGTGCCACCAGCAGCAGACAGGGCTTGAACGAGCAGTACTTC. Its translation: CATSSRQGLNEQYF.

This clonotype was seen only once. V gene TRBV3-1 combines with J gene TRBJ2-1; 12 nucleotides align to TRBD2. Germline-derived CDR1 and CDR2 are LGHDT and YNNKEL (reference sequence). The J segment lost 7 bases and the V segment lost 4 bases, leaving 5 bases of the junction unmatched. The CDR3 covers 15 residues. In DNA, the CDR3 is TGTGCCAGCAGCCGCCGACTAGCGGGAGAGAATGAGCAGTTCTTC. This translates into CASSRRLAGENEQFF.

The chain joins TRBV3-1 to TRBJ1-1; D unresolved. Per germline, CDR1 LGHDT and CDR2 YNNKEL (reference sequence). V was cut by 3 bases and J by 7 bases, with 9 bases left in between. This CDR3 spans 12 amino acids. The CDR3 loop is CASSQVPREAFF. CDR3 bases: TGTGCCAGCAGCCAGGTTCCCCGTGAAGCTTTCTTT.

This clonotype has a single count. The chain employs TRBV20-1 and TRBJ2-7; 7 positions match TRBD1. The germline gives CDR1 DFQATT, CDR2 SNEGSKA (reference sequence). The CDR3 has 15 amino acids. Germline trimming cut 6 bases from V and 0 bases from J; bases unmatched to any gene: 11. The CDR3 DNA sequence: TGCAGTGCGTACCTTCCGGGACAGAGCTCCTACGAGCAGTACTTC. Translating it yields CSAYLPGQSSYEQYF.

This clonotype was recorded once. The chain recombines TRBV29-1 with TRBJ2-7; D gene unclear. The germline gives CDR1 SQVTM, CDR2 ANQGSEA. The CDR3 contains 12 residues. The V gene lost 5 bases and the J gene lost 4 bases, with 12 bases spanning the gap. This chain's CDR3 is CSVWASAYEQYF. In nucleotides, the CDR3 is TGCAGCGTTTGGGCCAGCGCGTACGAGCAGTACTTC.

This clonotype was detected only once. The V gene is TRBV14, the J gene TRBJ2-1; TRBD1 is a possible D gene (6 bases). Germline V gives CDR1 SGHDN, CDR2 FVKESK. CDR3 size: 15 residues. V was trimmed by 4 bases and J by 4 bases, leaving 14 bases between them. For the CDR3, the DNA is TGTGCCAGCAGCCGAGAAGGGGGAAGGTACAATGAGCAGTTCTTC. Amino acid sequence: CASSREGGRYNEQFF.

This clonotype was detected once. The rearrangement uses TRBV18 and TRBJ1-1, with D maybe TRBD1 (5 bases). With 6 bases removed from V and 10 bases from J, the gap between germline ends came to 12 bases. This CDR3 has 11 residues. The germline CDR1 and CDR2 sequences are KGHSH and LQKENI. The CDR3 sequence is CASSLGTGAFF. CDR3 nucleotide sequence: TGTGCCAGCTCTCTAGGGACGGGAGCTTTCTTT. Complete variable domain (other parts from reference TRBV18 and TRBJ1-1): NAGVMQNPRHLVRRRGQEARLRCSPMKGHSHVYWYRQLPEEGLKFMVYLQKENIIDESGMPKERFSAEFPKEGPSILRIQQVVRGDSAAYFCASSLGTGAFFGQGTRLTVV.

This chain links TRBV20-1 with TRBJ2-3; 9 nucleotides match TRBD2. Germline V gene sequence: CDR1 DFQATT, CDR2 SNEGSKA (reference sequence). The V and J ends lost 5 bases and 2 bases, in that order; junction bases with no gene match: 11. The CDR3 consists of 16 residues. The CDR3 region is CSAALVERGDTDTQYF. The CDR3 DNA follows: TGCAGTGCTGCCCTCGTGGAGCGGGGGGACACAGATACGCAGTATTTT.